This is a list of T cell receptor beta chains from one sample in a study of a mutant IDH1 vaccine in newly diagnosed glioma. Their specific antigens are unknown. Produced via immunoSEQ multiplex PCR; TCRdb's table is partial and in-frame only. Of fewer than 35,000 clones detected, approximately 90% appear once; the ten largest clones hold around 2.5%. The source was PBMCs, collected from a glioma patient whose treatment included an IDH1 peptide vaccine. The receptors here all came from a man aged 35-49 years with glioma. The CDR3 runs from the conserved cysteine through the conserved F or W. Each record gives: D gene, V gene, J gene, clone size, CDR3 protein, CDR3 DNA. D genes are given only for firm matches. Only part of the rows carry a size: once, few, many, or a class if the clone is expanded.

NA	TRBV4-2	TRBJ1-2	NA	CASSPGTPYGYTF	TGTGCCAGCAGCCCCGGGACACCCTATGGCTACACCTTC
NA	TRBV7-9	TRBJ2-5	NA	CASSQGGLGQETQYF	TGTGCCAGCAGCCAGGGGGGGCTGGGACAAGAGACCCAGTACTTC
NA	TRBV6-5	TRBJ1-2	NA	CASSSRAQGNYGYTF	TGTGCCAGCAGTTCAAGGGCGCAGGGTAACTATGGCTACACCTTC
NA	TRBV7-9	TRBJ1-1	NA	CASSLAMGPDTEAFF	TGTGCCAGCAGCTTAGCCATGGGGCCAGACACTGAAGCTTTCTTT
NA	TRBV25-1	TRBJ1-1	NA	CASSEVAGTEAFF	TGTGCCAGCAGTGAGGTGGCAGGCACTGAAGCTTTCTTT
TRBD2	TRBV6-5	TRBJ2-3	NA	CACSPQRGITDTQYF	TGTGCCTGCTCGCCCCAGCGGGGGATCACAGATACGCAGTATTTT
NA	TRBV28	TRBJ1-5	NA	CASMEGDQPQHF	TGTGCCAGCATGGAGGGGGATCAGCCCCAGCATTTT
TRBD2	TRBV11-2	TRBJ2-3	NA	CASSRLWGGRSSDTQYF	TGTGCCAGCAGCCGTCTCTGGGGCGGGAGAAGTTCAGATACGCAGTATTTT
NA	TRBV11-2	TRBJ2-7	NA	CASSLEYTQGFEQYF	TGTGCCAGCAGCTTAGAGTATACCCAGGGATTCGAGCAGTACTTC
NA	TRBV2	TRBJ2-7	NA	CASSAGIEQYF	TGTGCCAGCAGTGCTGGGATAGAGCAGTACTTC
NA	TRBV27	TRBJ2-7	NA	CASSPFVPGEQYF	TGTGCCAGCAGTCCCTTCGTTCCTGGCGAGCAGTACTTC
NA	TRBV28	TRBJ1-1	few	CASSGRTKNTEAFF	TGTGCCAGCAGTGGGCGAACTAAGAACACTGAAGCTTTCTTT
TRBD2	TRBV5-1	TRBJ2-2	few	CASSGGLAESTGELFF	TGCGCCAGCAGCGGAGGACTAGCGGAGAGTACCGGGGAGCTGTTTTTT
TRBD2	TRBV5-4	TRBJ2-3	NA	CASSFLAGGSTDTQYF	TGTGCCAGCAGCTTTTTAGCGGGAGGGAGCACAGATACGCAGTATTTT
TRBD1	TRBV5-1	TRBJ2-2	NA	CASSLRTGIAGELFF	TGCGCCAGCAGCCTTCGGACAGGGATCGCCGGGGAGCTGTTTTTT
NA	TRBV28	TRBJ1-2	NA	CASSKQGAANYGYTF	TGTGCCAGCAGCAAACAGGGAGCGGCTAACTATGGCTACACCTTC
NA	TRBV6-5	TRBJ1-4	NA	CASSYSWGTNEKLFF	TGTGCCAGCAGTTACTCATGGGGCACTAATGAAAAACTGTTTTTT
TRBD1	TRBV7-9	TRBJ2-1	NA	CASSWNRGDEQFF	TGTGCCAGCAGCTGGAACAGGGGCGATGAGCAGTTCTTC
NA	TRBV5-1	TRBJ1-6	NA	CASSLQTGNSPLHF	TGCGCCAGCAGCTTGCAGACGGGAAATTCACCCCTCCACTTT
NA	TRBV5-1	TRBJ1-1	NA	CASSLGQGRGNTEAFF	TGCGCCAGCAGCTTGGGGCAGGGGAGGGGTAACACTGAAGCTTTCTTT
NA	TRBV28	TRBJ1-4	NA	CASSLPFSEKLFF	TGTGCCAGCAGTCTCCCCTTCAGTGAAAAACTGTTTTTT
TRBD1	TRBV28	TRBJ1-4	NA	CASSYTGGNEKLFF	TGTGCCAGCAGTTACACAGGGGGAAATGAAAAACTGTTTTTT
TRBD2	TRBV5-1	TRBJ2-5	NA	CASSYPGTSGGASQETQYF	TGCGCCAGCAGCTATCCAGGGACTAGCGGGGGGGCGTCCCAAGAGACCCAGTACTTC
NA	TRBV19	TRBJ1-2	NA	CASSAPGEGGYTF	TGTGCCAGTAGTGCCCCAGGGGAAGGGGGCTACACCTTC
TRBD1	TRBV7-8	TRBJ2-1	NA	CASSVTGTGVNEQFF	TGTGCCAGCAGCGTAACCGGGACAGGGGTCAATGAGCAGTTCTTC
NA	TRBV30	TRBJ1-2	once	CAWSKLRDPGVYGYTF	TGTGCCTGGAGTAAATTACGGGACCCAGGGGTCTATGGCTACACCTTC
TRBD1	TRBV27	TRBJ1-2	NA	CASSLAGTGGKGSYGYTF	TGTGCCAGCAGTTTAGCCGGGACAGGGGGTAAGGGGAGCTATGGCTACACCTTC
TRBD1	TRBV27	TRBJ2-1	NA	CASSFEQVGTGEQFF	TGTGCCAGCAGTTTTGAGCAGGTCGGGACAGGAGAGCAGTTCTTC
TRBD1	TRBV7-6	TRBJ1-6	NA	CASSAGQYNSPLHF	TGTGCCAGCAGCGCGGGACAGTATAATTCACCCCTCCACTTT
TRBD2	TRBV2	TRBJ2-1	NA	CASGTSSYNEQFF	TGTGCCAGCGGGACTAGCTCCTACAATGAGCAGTTCTTC